This entry lists 15 T cell receptor beta chains sequenced from one sample in a study of graft-versus-host responses after intestinal transplantation. Labeling with CFSE marked around 200,000 responder cells, which were plated with around 200,000 irradiated, violet-dye-labeled stimulator cells. TCRdb's table, derived via immunoSEQ multiplex PCR, lists solely in-frame clones and lacks some. The table lists roughly 10,000 clones, 25% to 35% of them singletons, with approximately 6.2% in the top ten. Sample: alloreactive CD8+ T cells from a mixed lymphocyte reaction culture, taken before intestinal transplant. Regarding subset: CFSE-low proliferating T cells sorted from approximately 6-day pre-transplant mixed lymphocyte reaction (GvH or HvG direction). The receptors were sampled from a human patient who received an intestinal transplant.

The J gene is TRBJ2-1, the V gene TRBV6-5; TRBD2 is a possible D gene (5 bases). Trimming shortened V by 4 bases and J by 10 bases, and 11 bases separated the two germline ends. Germline-derived CDR1 and CDR2 are MNHEY and SVGAGI. CDR3 length: 12 residues. CDR3 sequence: CASSFRPGEQFF. The CDR3 nucleotides read TGTGCCAGCAGTTTTAGGCCGGGGGAGCAGTTCTTC.

DNA of the CDR3: TGTGCCACTAGCGGGGGGATGTGGACCGGGGAGCTGTTTTTT. This sequence encodes CATSGGMWTGELFF. The rearrangement joins TRBV19 to TRBJ2-2, with 11 bases lining up with TRBD2. The CDR3 has 14 amino acids. The V and J ends lost 10 bases and 5 bases, in that order; junction bases with no gene match: 6. Per germline, CDR1 LNHDA and CDR2 SQIVND (reference sequence).

By sample fraction, this clone is medium-sized. The V gene is TRBV7-9, the J gene TRBJ2-7, with 10 nucleotides matching TRBD2. The trim removed 2 bases at V and 0 bases at J, leaving 7 bases unmatched. This CDR3 is 17 amino acids long. From germline, CDR1 is SEHNR and CDR2 FQNEAQ (reference sequence). The CDR3 region is CASSLSLAGASSYEQYF. The CDR3 nucleotides read TGTGCCAGCAGCTTAAGCCTAGCGGGGGCGAGCTCCTACGAGCAGTACTTC. Combining the CDR3 with reference TRBV7-9 and TRBJ2-7 gives the whole variable domain DTGVSQNPRHKITKRGQNVTFRCDPISEHNRLYWYRQTLGQGPEFLTYFQNEAQLEKSRLLSDRFSAERPKGSFSTLEIQRTEQGDSAMYLCASSLSLAGASSYEQYFGPGTRLTVT.

This clone was found a few times. V gene TRBV6-5 combines with J gene TRBJ2-1; a weak D match, TRBD2 (5 bases). CDR1 is MNHEY and CDR2 is SVGAGI in the germline V gene. This CDR3 spans 15 amino acids. Between the trimmed V and J ends, which lost 6 bases and 1 base, there was a span of 13 bases. CDR3 sequence: CASSLGPGSYNEQFF. DNA of the CDR3: TGTGCCAGCAGCCTCGGACCGGGGTCCTACAATGAGCAGTTCTTC.

The rearrangement joins TRBV4-3 to TRBJ2-3; 7 bases are a match to TRBD1. The V and J ends lost 0 bases and 12 bases, in that order; junction bases with no gene match: 6. Germline V CDR1 and CDR2: LGHNA, YSLEER. The CDR3 runs to 13 residues. CDR3 sequence (DNA): TGCGCCAGCAGCCAAGACTTGACAGGGCCTCAGTATTTT. As protein: CASSQDLTGPQYF.

To note about this clone: At one of its ends the junction is not consistent with the germline gene, which may arise from a read error. J is TRBJ2-7 and V is TRBV2; TRBD2 matches at 8 bases. Germline V gives CDR1 SNHLY, CDR2 FYNNEI. CDR3 length: 16 amino acids. The DNA for the CDR3 is TGTGCCAGCAGCGAAGCGGGAGCGGGGGACTCCTACGAGCAGTACTTC. Translated, it gives CASSEAGAGDSYEQYF.

The rearrangement uses TRBV29-1 and TRBJ1-1, with 10 bases aligning to TRBD1. Unmatched junction bases numbered 11, after V lost 3 bases and J lost 13 bases. This CDR3 is built from 13 residues. Germline V gene sequence: CDR1 SQVTM, CDR2 ANQGSEA. The chain's CDR3 is CSVDHPPGQGLFF. The CDR3 DNA follows: TGCAGCGTTGACCACCCCCCGGGACAGGGGCTTTTCTTT.

This clone was observed a few times. The chain uses TRBV4-1 and TRBJ2-1; the D is unclear. The germline CDR1 and CDR2 sequences are MGHRA and YSYEKL. The length of the CDR3 is 12 residues. V lost 0 bases, J lost 6 bases, and 3 bases lay in between. CDR3 in amino acids: CASSQDSNEQFF. The CDR3, as DNA: TGCGCCAGCAGCCAAGATAGCAATGAGCAGTTCTTC.

The rearrangement joins TRBV6-4 to TRBJ2-5, with 9 bases lining up with TRBD2. CDR1 and CDR2 from the germline V gene are MRHNA and SNTAGT. This CDR3 region has 15 residues. V was clipped by 4 bases and J by 2 bases; unmatched bases: 5. The CDR3 reads CASSAEAGGQETQYF. CDR3 in DNA: TGTGCCAGCAGTGCAGAAGCGGGGGGACAAGAGACCCAGTACTTC.

The chain uses TRBV5-6 and TRBJ1-5; D unresolved. The CDR3 length is 14 residues. V lost 1 base and J lost 2, with 7 bases in between. Germline CDR1 reads SGHDT; CDR2 reads YYEEEE. The CDR3 loop is CASSLWGGNQPQHF. CDR3 DNA sequence: TGTGCCAGCAGCTTGTGGGGAGGCAATCAGCCCCAGCATTTT. The whole variable domain, filled in from reference TRBV5-6 and TRBJ1-5, reads DAGVTQSPTHLIKTRGQQVTLRCSPKSGHDTVSWYQQALGQGPQFIFQYYEEEERQRGNFPDRFSGHQFPNYSSELNVNALLLGDSALYLCASSLWGGNQPQHFGDGTRLSIL.

V usage is TRBV5-6 and J usage is TRBJ1-1; D might be TRBD1 (6 bases). This CDR3 spans 14 amino acids. Trimming pared 5 bases from V and 3 bases from J, leaving 14 bases between. Germline V gene sequence: CDR1 SGHDT, CDR2 YYEEEE. CDR3 in DNA: TGTGCCAGCAGATCGACAGGCTTATACACTGAAGCTTTCTTT. Its protein is CASRSTGLYTEAFF.

J is TRBJ2-1 and V is TRBV6-5, with 8 bases aligning to TRBD2. The CDR3 loop spans 15 amino acids. Germline assignment: CDR1 MNHEY and CDR2 SVGAGI. Losses at the gene ends were 5 bases for V and 8 bases for J; bases not matched to a gene: 11. The CDR3 region has the DNA TGTGCCAGCAGTCGGGAGGGTGTTAGTTTGGATGAGCAGTTCTTC. The encoded protein is CASSREGVSLDEQFF.

The V and J genes are TRBV4-1 and TRBJ1-2; TRBD1 matches at 7 bases. Germline lookup yields CDR1 MGHRA and CDR2 YSYEKL. The CDR3 is 16 residues long. V dropped 1 base and J dropped 4; count of bases not matched to a gene: 9. The CDR3 spells CASSQGPQGRGYGYTF. The CDR3 coding sequence is TGCGCCAGCAGCCAAGGACCACAGGGGCGTGGCTATGGCTACACCTTC.

This clone was counted once. This sequence joins TRBV7-9 and TRBJ2-5; the D is unclear. The CDR3 has 13 amino acids. V gave up 1 base and J gave up 3 bases, with 6 bases separating them. CDR1 and CDR2 from the germline V gene are SEHNR and FQNEAQ (reference sequence). CDR3 bases: TGTGCCAGCAGCTTAGTCCGAGAAGAGACCCAGTACTTC. This gives the protein CASSLVREETQYF. Based on the CDR3 plus reference TRBV7-9 and TRBJ2-5, the full variable domain is DTGVSQNPRHKITKRGQNVTFRCDPISEHNRLYWYRQTLGQGPEFLTYFQNEAQLEKSRLLSDRFSAERPKGSFSTLEIQRTEQGDSAMYLCASSLVREETQYFGPGTRLLVL.

This clone is deemed medium-sized (0.01 to 0.1%). This chain connects TRBV6-5 to TRBJ1-1; D is perhaps TRBD1 (5 bases). The V end lost 3 bases, the J end lost 4 bases, and 12 bases lay between the germline ends. The germline V gene encodes CDR1 MNHEY and CDR2 SVGAGI. This CDR3 comprises 14 residues. The CDR3 sequence is CASSYWGGGTEAFF. The CDR3 DNA reads as TGTGCCAGCAGTTATTGGGGGGGTGGCACTGAAGCTTTCTTT.